Here is one T cell receptor beta chain with its context. This clonotype is identified as medium-sized (0.01 to 0.1%). No antigen is known for it. Base qualities are missing; no much larger clone stands one base away. This record comes from a study of neurological immune-mediated disorders (dated by TCRdb to about 2019). About the full investigation: Peripheral blood TCR-beta repertoires from HTLV-I-associated myelopathy (HAM/TSP) patients, multiple sclerosis patients and healthy controls were compared by UMI-based sequencing. Alongside PBMC samples, the set of more than 85 TCR-beta libraries contained longitudinal samples, technical triplicates, and paired CD4+ and CD8+ T-cell subsets that had been sorted. The cohort was made up of around 70 subjects, consisting of 14 HAM/TSP patients, around 35 multiple sclerosis patients and about 20 healthy controls.

Overall study outcomes, separate from this receptor: TCR clonal expansion was greatest in HAM/TSP patients and smallest in MS patients, who ranked below even healthy controls. Across subjects, expanded clones never shared an identical CDR3 amino acid sequence, which suggests that the TCR-beta repertoires in every group were private.

CDR1 is given as SGHRS and CDR2 as YFSETQ, both from the germline V gene. There are 13 amino acids in the CDR3, from cysteine to phenylalanine inclusive. The retained sequence is limited to the CDR3, 39 bases, with the frame set at the first base. V and J are truncated by 5 bases and 2 bases respectively, leaving an intervening sequence of 8 bases. cDNA synthesis used template-switch 5'RACE with a primer carrying a 10-nucleotide random unique molecular identifier tagging each TCR transcript. Over 180 million TCR-beta sequences, covering 15-18 subjects, were produced in each sequencing run. The RNeasy kit was used for extraction of total RNA. The KAPA Real-time Library Amplification kit was used to amplify TCR-beta VDJ regions with primers targeting the TCR constant region and the 5'RACE anchor. Sample indexes and Illumina adaptors were added in a first PCR, after which library yield was increased in a second PCR. After purification with Ampure beads, the TCR product of roughly 650 bp was size-selected on a 2% E-gel SizeSelection system. Library quality was checked on a Bioanalyzer, concentration was measured with Qubit, and libraries were quantified with the Kapa Library Quantification kit before pooling. An Illumina HiSeq 2500 sequenced the libraries paired-end 2 x 150 bp. To increase sequence diversity, about 23-30% phiX was spiked into each library pool. Per the authors' processing: The UMI-based MiGEC pipeline processed quality-filtered reads and removed over 85% of raw TCR sequences during error correction. IMGT germline references were used for aligning VDJ genes, and each clonotype was defined as a unique CDR3 amino acid sequence together with its V-J genes. Clonal expansion, Shannon diversity and CDR3 relatedness were evaluated with VDJtools (CalcPairwiseDistances, ClusterSamples), while phylogenetic trees were built in CLCbio workbench. A clone was classed as expanded if it had 8 or more unique UMIs, a cutoff based on coefficient-of-variation modelling across technical triplicates. TCRdb cleaned the public reads at Q25 with fastp, built clones with MiXCR and kept in-frame beta chains. Rows merge per CDR3 protein into single entries with the most common DNA and genes. None of the V and J calls come from the authors' own analysis; TCRdb made them. This sample comprises some 20,000 distinct CDR3 sequences, about 9.4% of them detected only once. The top ten hold about a fifth of the sample.

For the unsorted PBMC libraries, 2 million PBMCs were stored in RNAlater at -80 degrees C until RNA extraction and were used to generate the libraries. Peripheral blood underwent Ficoll-Hypaque density gradient centrifugation to isolate PBMCs, which were then cryopreserved in liquid nitrogen. The TCR comes from a woman aged 60 to 75 with HTLV-1-associated myelopathy (HAM/TSP). The V and J genes are TRBV5-1 and TRBJ2-1, with the D gene tentatively TRBD1 or TRBD2, based on 5 matching bases in each. Sample: PBMCs. The CDR3 loop reads CASRWGTYNEQFF. The nucleotide sequence reads as follows: TGCGCCAGCAGGTGGGGGACCTACAATGAGCAGTTCTTC.